These T cell receptor beta chains were read from a single sample in a study of T cell repertoires in cytomegalovirus infection. MiXCR, applied by TCRdb to the reads, yields one record per CDR3 protein. The sample lists approximately 130,000 distinct CDR3 sequences; roughly 9% were seen once. The specimen sequenced was PBMCs. The receptors were gathered from a human donor in good health (CMV status not recorded). Some clones in this sample may be carry-over from other donors' samples. Each CDR3 is given with its conserved first and last residue. A D gene is named only where the DNA matches it firmly. Some rows have no size entry. The others give once, few or many, or a class for an expanded clone.

V gene: TRBV20-1
clone size: NA
D gene: NA
J gene: TRBJ2-5
CDR3 protein: CSARDNPGGRETQYF
CDR3 DNA: TGCAGTGCTAGAGATAACCCAGGGGGGAGGGAGACCCAGTACTTC

V gene: TRBV29-1
clone size: NA
D gene: NA
J gene: TRBJ2-5
CDR3 protein: CSVAWRIKETQYF
CDR3 DNA: TGCAGCGTTGCGTGGCGGATTAAAGAGACCCAGTACTTC

V gene: TRBV20-1
clone size: many
D gene: NA
J gene: TRBJ1-1
CDR3 protein: CSARVAPNTEAFF
CDR3 DNA: TGCAGTGCTAGGGTCGCACCGAACACTGAAGCTTTCTTT

V gene: TRBV12-3/TRBV12-4
clone size: few
D gene: TRBD1
J gene: TRBJ1-3
CDR3 protein: CASTATGVKRNTIYF
CDR3 DNA: TGTGCCAGCACCGCAACAGGGGTTAAGCGAAACACCATATATTTT

V gene: TRBV15
clone size: few
D gene: TRBD2
J gene: TRBJ2-1
CDR3 protein: CATSRDGGVTNEQFF
CDR3 DNA: TGTGCCACCAGCAGAGATGGGGGGGTTACCAATGAGCAGTTCTTC

V gene: TRBV19
clone size: many
D gene: TRBD1
J gene: TRBJ2-7
CDR3 protein: CASSARTGVYEQYF
CDR3 DNA: TGTGCCAGTAGTGCCCGGACAGGGGTTTACGAGCAGTACTTC

V gene: TRBV7-9
clone size: many
D gene: TRBD1
J gene: TRBJ2-7
CDR3 protein: CASRRDRSSEQYF
CDR3 DNA: TGTGCCAGCAGGCGGGACAGGTCGAGCGAGCAGTACTTC

V gene: TRBV2
clone size: few
D gene: NA
J gene: TRBJ2-7
CDR3 protein: CASSDVLSDTYEQYF
CDR3 DNA: TGTGCCAGCAGTGATGTCCTGAGCGATACCTACGAGCAGTACTTC

V gene: TRBV18
clone size: many
D gene: NA
J gene: TRBJ1-4
CDR3 protein: CASSTDNPSTNEKLFF
CDR3 DNA: TGTGCCAGCTCAACTGATAATCCTTCAACTAATGAAAAACTGTTTTTT

V gene: TRBV11-1
clone size: many
D gene: NA
J gene: TRBJ2-1
CDR3 protein: CASTPEGSYNEQFF
CDR3 DNA: TGTGCCAGCACCCCGGAGGGATCCTACAATGAGCAGTTCTTC

V gene: TRBV12-3/TRBV12-4
clone size: many
D gene: TRBD1
J gene: TRBJ1-5
CDR3 protein: CASSDRTGSSNQPQHF
CDR3 DNA: TGTGCCAGCAGTGACCGGACAGGGAGTAGCAATCAGCCCCAGCATTTT

V gene: TRBV28
clone size: many
D gene: TRBD1
J gene: TRBJ1-1
CDR3 protein: CASSLAQGLTTEAFF
CDR3 DNA: TGTGCCAGCAGTTTAGCACAGGGGTTAACGACTGAAGCTTTCTTT

V gene: TRBV7-2
clone size: many
D gene: TRBD2
J gene: TRBJ2-7
CDR3 protein: CASSLPRTSVEQYF
CDR3 DNA: TGTGCCAGCAGCTTGCCTAGGACTAGCGTCGAGCAGTACTTC

V gene: TRBV29-1
clone size: many
D gene: NA
J gene: TRBJ1-4
CDR3 protein: CSVATDANEKLFF
CDR3 DNA: TGCAGCGTCGCGACAGACGCTAATGAAAAACTGTTTTTT

V gene: TRBV12-3/TRBV12-4
clone size: few
D gene: NA
J gene: TRBJ2-5
CDR3 protein: CASTRGPRVMETQYF
CDR3 DNA: TGTGCCAGCACCAGAGGCCCCAGGGTTATGGAGACCCAGTACTTC

V gene: TRBV7-2
clone size: many
D gene: NA
J gene: TRBJ2-7
CDR3 protein: CASSHPGHTYEQYF
CDR3 DNA: TGTGCCAGCAGCCATCCAGGACATACCTACGAGCAGTACTTC

V gene: TRBV28
clone size: many
D gene: NA
J gene: TRBJ1-2
CDR3 protein: CASGPNYGYTF
CDR3 DNA: TGTGCCAGCGGCCCTAACTATGGCTACACCTTC

V gene: TRBV6-6
clone size: few
D gene: NA
J gene: TRBJ1-2
CDR3 protein: CASSPGRVVNYGYTF
CDR3 DNA: TGTGCCAGCAGCCCTGGACGGGTGGTCAACTATGGCTACACCTTC

V gene: TRBV7-2
clone size: many
D gene: NA
J gene: TRBJ1-4
CDR3 protein: CASSPYGSSPEKLFF
CDR3 DNA: TGTGCCAGCAGCCCCTACGGGAGTAGTCCTGAAAAACTGTTTTTT

V gene: TRBV12-3/TRBV12-4
clone size: NA
D gene: NA
J gene: TRBJ1-4
CDR3 protein: CASTFDSVKLFF
CDR3 DNA: TGTGCCAGCACTTTCGATTCAGTAAAACTGTTTTTT

V gene: TRBV6-6
clone size: once
D gene: TRBD2
J gene: TRBJ2-6
CDR3 protein: CASSFGGGGPRANVLTF
CDR3 DNA: TGTGCCAGCAGTTTTGGCGGGGGGGGCCCCAGGGCCAACGTCCTGACTTTC

V gene: TRBV12-3/TRBV12-4
clone size: many
D gene: NA
J gene: TRBJ2-5
CDR3 protein: CASSHEGTQYF
CDR3 DNA: TGTGCCAGCAGTCACGAGGGGACCCAGTACTTC

V gene: TRBV28
clone size: many
D gene: NA
J gene: TRBJ1-2
CDR3 protein: CASSRIIGGYTF
CDR3 DNA: TGTGCCAGCAGTCGGATAATAGGCGGCTACACCTTC

V gene: TRBV10-3
clone size: many
D gene: NA
J gene: TRBJ2-1
CDR3 protein: CAISEGDLEQFF
CDR3 DNA: TGTGCCATCAGTGAGGGGGACCTGGAGCAGTTCTTC

V gene: TRBV12-3/TRBV12-4
clone size: NA
D gene: NA
J gene: TRBJ1-4
CDR3 protein: CASSPVRRGEKLFF
CDR3 DNA: TGTGCCAGCAGTCCCGTCCGGAGGGGGGAAAAACTGTTTTTT

V gene: TRBV2
clone size: many
D gene: NA
J gene: TRBJ1-1
CDR3 protein: CASSEGRGVNTEAFF
CDR3 DNA: TGTGCCAGCAGTGAAGGGAGAGGGGTGAACACTGAAGCTTTCTTT

V gene: TRBV7-2
clone size: few
D gene: TRBD1
J gene: TRBJ2-3
CDR3 protein: CASSLGQGASDTQYF
CDR3 DNA: TGTGCCAGCAGCTTGGGACAGGGGGCTTCGGATACGCAGTATTTT